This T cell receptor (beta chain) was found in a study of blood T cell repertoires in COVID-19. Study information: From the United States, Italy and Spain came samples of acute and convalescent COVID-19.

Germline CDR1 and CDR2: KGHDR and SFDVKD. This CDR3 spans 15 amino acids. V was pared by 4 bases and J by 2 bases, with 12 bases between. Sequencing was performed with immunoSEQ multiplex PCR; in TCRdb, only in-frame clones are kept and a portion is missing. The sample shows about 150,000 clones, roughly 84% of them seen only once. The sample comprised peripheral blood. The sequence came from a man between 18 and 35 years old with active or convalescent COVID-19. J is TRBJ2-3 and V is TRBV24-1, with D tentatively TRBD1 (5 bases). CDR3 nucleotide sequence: TGTGCCACCAGTGACCGCAGGGTCAACACAGATACGCAGTATTTT. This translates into CATSDRRVNTDTQYF.